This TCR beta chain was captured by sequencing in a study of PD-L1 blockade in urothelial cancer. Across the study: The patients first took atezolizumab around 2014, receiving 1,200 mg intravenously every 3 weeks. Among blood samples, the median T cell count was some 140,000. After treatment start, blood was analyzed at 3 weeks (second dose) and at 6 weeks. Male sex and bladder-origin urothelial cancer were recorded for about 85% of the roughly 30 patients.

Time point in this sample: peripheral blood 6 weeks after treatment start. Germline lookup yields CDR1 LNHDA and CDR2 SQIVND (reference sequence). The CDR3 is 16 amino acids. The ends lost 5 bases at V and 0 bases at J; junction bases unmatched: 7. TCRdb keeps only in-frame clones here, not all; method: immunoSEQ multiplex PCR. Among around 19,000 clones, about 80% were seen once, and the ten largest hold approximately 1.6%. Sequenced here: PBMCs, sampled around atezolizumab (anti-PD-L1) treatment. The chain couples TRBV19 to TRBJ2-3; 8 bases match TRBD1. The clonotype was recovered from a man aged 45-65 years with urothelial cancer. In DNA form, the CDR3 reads TGTGCCAGTAGTCCGAGACAGGGGAAGAGCACAGATACGCAGTATTTT. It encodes CASSPRQGKSTDTQYF.